In its sample, the clone carrying this TCR beta chain was seen a few times. Its cognate antigen is unknown. Healthy Caucasians provided all donations. This entry belongs to a study of identical twins. Study-level results: Cord blood beta clonotypes that were abundant carried fewer insertions, and memory repertoires showed no such trend. Out-of-frame sharing of TCR alpha in monozygotic twins was underestimated by models. Zero-insertion findings could be partly confounded by invariant cells (MAIT and iNKT cells).

Each CDR3 protein is one row after TCRdb ran MiXCR on the 5' RACE reads. The table includes about 550,000 distinct CDR3 sequences, more than 20% detected once. These data were likewise used in another study, on yellow fever vaccine responses in identical twins.

The sequenced material came from CD4+ T cells sorted from blood. The origin of this receptor is a woman aged 18-29 years in good health.

The CDR3 loop is CASSADYSYNEQFF. The CDR3 nucleotides are TGCGCCAGCAGCGCCGATTACTCCTACAATGAGCAGTTCTTC. The gene calls are TRBV5-1 and TRBJ2-1; D gene unclear. The germline gives CDR1 SGHRS, CDR2 YFSETQ. The germline V and J ends were trimmed by 4 bases and 0 bases, with 8 bases remaining between them. CDR3 length equals 14 residues.